This T cell receptor (beta chain) was sequenced for a study of shared clonotypes between healthy human individuals. Overall study findings and caveats: Naive CD4 clonotypes were shared across several donors at around 5.4%.

The authors ran the assay at deep level. TCRdb's table, derived via immunoSEQ multiplex PCR, lists solely in-frame clones and lacks some. The data show roughly 1,100,000 clones, roughly 80% seen once. Concerning this clone itself: The antigen remains unidentified.

This CDR3 region has 14 residues. Trimming cost V 8 bases and J 3 bases, with 13 bases left between them. From germline, CDR1 is MNHEY and CDR2 SMNVEV (reference sequence). It was into CD45RA+ naive and CD45RA-negative memory subsets that the CD4+ cells were split. The TCR comes from a young man in good health. V is TRBV27 and J is TRBJ1-4, with D maybe TRBD1 (5 bases). Material for sequencing was memory CD4+ T cells sorted from blood. Regarding subset: CD45RA-negative fraction. CDR3 DNA sequence: TGTGCCAGCTCGAAGAGGGGTCCTAATGAAAAACTGTTTTTT. Amino acids: CASSKRGPNEKLFF.